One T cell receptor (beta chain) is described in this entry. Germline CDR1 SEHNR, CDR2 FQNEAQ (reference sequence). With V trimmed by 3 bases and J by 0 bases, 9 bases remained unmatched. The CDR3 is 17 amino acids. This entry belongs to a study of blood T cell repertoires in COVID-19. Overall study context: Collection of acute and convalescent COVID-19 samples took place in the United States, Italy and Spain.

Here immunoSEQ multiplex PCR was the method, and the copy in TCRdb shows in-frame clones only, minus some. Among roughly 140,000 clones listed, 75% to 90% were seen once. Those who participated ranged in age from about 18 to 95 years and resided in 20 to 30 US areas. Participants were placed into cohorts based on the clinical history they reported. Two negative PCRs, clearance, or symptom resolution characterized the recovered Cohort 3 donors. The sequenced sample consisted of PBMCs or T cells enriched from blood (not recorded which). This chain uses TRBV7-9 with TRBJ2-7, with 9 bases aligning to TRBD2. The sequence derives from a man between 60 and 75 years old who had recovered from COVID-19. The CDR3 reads CASSFSGVSGGSYEQYF. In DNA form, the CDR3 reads TGTGCCAGCAGCTTTTCTGGCGTTAGCGGGGGCTCCTACGAGCAGTACTTC.